This entry lists 23 T cell receptor beta chains sequenced from one sample in a study of blood T cell repertoires in COVID-19. Assay used: immunoSEQ multiplex PCR; TCRdb lists only in-frame clones, some missing. The sample lists 100,000 or so clones; around 81% were seen once. Sequencing used peripheral blood. The receptors here all came from a human donor in a cohort sampled during active COVID-19.

The chain joins TRBV19 to TRBJ2-7, with TRBD1 matching 10 bases. Germline lookup yields CDR1 LNHDA and CDR2 SQIVND (reference sequence). V shed 1 base and J 7 bases; nucleotides not matched to a gene: 4. The length of the CDR3 is 14 residues. The CDR3 region has the DNA TGTGCCAGTAGTATAGTGGACAGGGGGTCTGAGCAGTACTTC. This sequence encodes CASSIVDRGSEQYF.

The chain links TRBV6-1 to TRBJ2-7; no clear D. The CDR3 has 14 residues. The germline gives CDR1 MNHNS, CDR2 SASEGT. The ends were cut back, 0 bases at V and 3 bases at J, with 9 bases in the middle. The CDR3 sequence is CASSEASQFYEQYF. The CDR3 region has the DNA TGTGCCAGCAGTGAAGCGTCGCAGTTCTACGAGCAGTACTTC.

The rearrangement joins TRBV6-2 or TRBV6-3 to TRBJ2-7, with no clear D. Germline V lookup: CDR1 MNHEY, CDR2 SVGEGT. V was clipped by 4 bases and J by 5 bases, with 15 bases between them. The CDR3 spans 14 residues. The CDR3 DNA is TGTGCCAGCAGTTCCGGGTCCGTACACCACGAGCAGTACTTC. It codes for CASSSGSVHHEQYF.

V gene TRBV30 combines with J gene TRBJ1-5, with D possibly matching TRBD1 (5 bases). This CDR3 spans 15 amino acids. Germline CDR1 and CDR2: GTSNPN and SVGIG (reference sequence). V was trimmed by 1 base and J by 5 bases, leaving 15 bases between them. CDR3 protein: CAWSGVGGLDQPQHF. DNA for the CDR3: TGTGCCTGGAGTGGAGTGGGGGGATTGGATCAGCCCCAGCATTTT.

The rearrangement joins TRBV3-1 (or the pseudogene TRBV3-2) to TRBJ1-2; possibly TRBD1 for D (6 bases). From germline, CDR1 is LGHDT and CDR2 YNNKEL (reference sequence). The CDR3 runs 16 residues. V was shortened by 4 bases and J by 6 bases, with 21 bases between the two germline ends. The chain's CDR3 is CASSPPFGGVPHGYTF. The CDR3 DNA reads as TGTGCCAGCAGCCCACCTTTTGGGGGCGTCCCCCATGGCTACACCTTC.

This clone appeared a few times. The chain combines TRBV30 with TRBJ1-4; D ambiguous. The germline V gene has CDR1 GTSNPN and CDR2 SVGIG (reference sequence). The V end was cut by 2 bases, the J end by 8 bases, with 6 bases between. The CDR3 has 11 amino acids. DNA of the CDR3: TGTGCCTGGAGTATACGGGAAAAACTGTTTTTT. Translation: CAWSIREKLFF.

This sequence joins TRBV5-4 and TRBJ2-7; 7 bases map to TRBD1. There are 13 residues in the CDR3. Germline values: CDR1 SGHNT, CDR2 YYREEE (reference sequence). V lost 3 bases to trimming and J lost 6 bases; unmatched junction nucleotides: 6. CDR3 in DNA: TGTGCCAGCAGCTCCTCCGGGACAGTCGAGCAGTACTTC. Amino acid sequence: CASSSSGTVEQYF.

This chain links TRBV3-1 (or the pseudogene TRBV3-2) with TRBJ1-2; 12 bases map to TRBD1. The CDR3 sequence is 19 residues long. V lost 4 bases and J lost 7; bases outside the gene matches: 19. Germline-derived CDR1 and CDR2 are LGHDT and YNNKEL (reference sequence). CDR3 DNA: TGTGCCAGCAGCCCCAGGGGTGTATTCGCGGGACAGGGGGCAGGTGGCTACACCTTC. Translation gives CASSPRGVFAGQGAGGYTF.

This clone occurred once. The rearrangement joins TRBV12-3 or TRBV12-4 to TRBJ1-2; possibly TRBD1 for D (5 bases). This CDR3 contains 13 residues. V lost 5 bases, J lost 5 bases, and 12 bases lay in between. The CDR3 DNA reads TGTGCCAGCAGTATACAAGACAGTTATGGCTACACCTTC. Encoded protein: CASSIQDSYGYTF.

The chain employs TRBV30 and TRBJ1-6; D not resolved. CDR1 is GTSNPN and CDR2 is SVGIG in the germline V gene (reference sequence). Trimming cost V 2 bases and J 14 bases, with 19 bases left between them. The CDR3 is 14 amino acids. The chain's CDR3 is CAWSRAPAGGSLHF. The CDR3 nucleotides are TGTGCCTGGAGTCGAGCCCCCGCCGGCGGATCCCTCCACTTT.

Written as DNA, the CDR3 is TGTGCCAGCAGCTTCGACAGACAGGGAGATACGCAGTATTTT. Protein product: CASSFDRQGDTQYF. This rearrangement joins TRBV7-9 to TRBJ2-3; TRBD1 aligns across 7 bases. From germline, CDR1 is SEHNR and CDR2 FQNEAQ (reference sequence). V trimming: 3 bases; J trimming: 5 bases; junction bases outside the gene matches: 5. CDR3 length equals 14 residues.

This clone was counted at least ten times. V gene TRBV11-2 combines with J gene TRBJ2-7; possible D gene TRBD2, 5 bases. CDR1 and CDR2 (germline): SGHAT, FQNNGV. Trimming took off 6 bases at V and 5 bases at J, with 14 bases between the two ends. This CDR3 spans 13 amino acids. The CDR3 DNA follows: TGTGCCAGCAGATCGTGGGGAGCTGACGAGCAGTACTTC. Residues: CASRSWGADEQYF. The full variable domain, in which reference TRBV11-2 and TRBJ2-7 provide the parts outside the CDR3, is EAGVAQSPRYKIIEKRQSVAFWCNPISGHATLYWYQQILGQGPKLLIQFQNNGVVDDSQLPKDRFSAERLKGVDSTLKIQPAKLEDSAVYLCASRSWGADEQYFGPGTRLTVT.

The V gene is TRBV7-2, the J gene TRBJ2-3, with TRBD2 identical over 8 bases. Looked up from germline, CDR1 is SGHTA and CDR2 is FQGNSA. V lost 0 bases to trimming and J lost 7 bases; unmatched junction nucleotides: 12. This CDR3 contains 17 residues. The CDR3 loop is CASSLANGGAAGHTQYF. The CDR3, as DNA: TGTGCCAGCAGCTTAGCGAACGGGGGGGCGGCGGGGCATACGCAGTATTTT. Complete variable domain (other parts from reference TRBV7-2 and TRBJ2-3): GAGVSQSPSNKVTEKGKDVELRCDPISGHTALYWYRQSLGQGLEFLIYFQGNSAPDKSGLPSDRFSAERTGGSVSTLTIQRTQQEDSAVYLCASSLANGGAAGHTQYFGPGTRLTVL.

Written as DNA, the CDR3 is TGTGCCAGCAGCTCCGACAGGGATAACTATGGCTACACCTTC. Protein product: CASSSDRDNYGYTF. V is TRBV7-2 and J is TRBJ1-2, with 7 bases matching TRBD1. J was trimmed by 1 base and V by 4 bases; bases with no gene match: 3. Germline V gene lookup returns CDR1 SGHTA and CDR2 FQGNSA. The length of the CDR3 is 14 residues.

In its sample, this clone was seen a few times. The V and J genes are TRBV5-6 and TRBJ2-7; 9 bases map to TRBD1. This CDR3 region has 12 residues. Germline loops: CDR1 SGHDT, CDR2 YYEEEE. J was trimmed by 8 bases and V by 4 bases; bases with no gene match: 4. The CDR3 DNA reads as TGTGCCAGCAGCGTGGACAGGGGACAGCAGTACTTC. Amino acids: CASSVDRGQQYF.

The rearrangement uses TRBV7-9 and TRBJ1-3; no clear D gene. V was cut by 5 bases and J by 5 bases, with 10 bases left in between. The germline gives CDR1 SEHNR, CDR2 FQNEAQ (reference sequence). This CDR3 contains 13 residues. CDR3: CASSENQRNTIYF. The CDR3 DNA sequence: TGTGCCAGCAGCGAGAACCAACGAAACACCATATATTTT.

This clone was observed a handful of times. CDR3 protein: CASSIVGTGKQDGYTF. The CDR3 coding sequence is TGTGCCAGTAGTATAGTAGGGACAGGGAAGCAGGATGGCTACACCTTC. The chain carries TRBV19 and TRBJ1-2, with 9 bases lining up with TRBD1. V lost 1 base, J lost 6 bases, and 9 bases stayed unmatched. This CDR3 has 16 residues. From germline, CDR1 is LNHDA and CDR2 SQIVND (reference sequence). Full variable domain (remainder filled in from reference TRBV19 and TRBJ1-2): DGGITQSPKYLFRKEGQNVTLSCEQNLNHDAMYWYRQDPGQGLRLIYYSQIVNDFQKGDIAEGYSVSREKKESFPLTVTSAQKNPTAFYLCASSIVGTGKQDGYTFGSGTRLTVV.

As concerns this clone: One end of the junction does not line up with germline, which may come from a read error. This chain connects TRBV18 to TRBJ1-1; TRBD1 agrees at 7 bases. The CDR3 length is 15 residues. Germline values: CDR1 KGHSH, CDR2 LQKENI. CDR3 nucleotides: TGTGCCAGCTCGCCACAGGGGAAAAAGAACACTGAAGCTTTCTTT. Translating gives CASSPQGKKNTEAFF.

The chain recombines TRBV14 with TRBJ1-2; D is ambiguous. Germline CDR1 SGHDN, CDR2 FVKESK. The V and J ends lost 5 bases and 8 bases respectively, with 18 bases between them. The CDR3 is 14 amino acids. The CDR3 region has the DNA TGTGCCAGCAGCTATTCCGGATCTTCGAGGGGCTACACCTTC. It translates to CASSYSGSSRGYTF.

The chain links TRBV6-5 to TRBJ1-2; D is possibly TRBD1 (5 bases). The CDR3 totals 13 residues. Germline V CDR1 and CDR2: MNHEY, SVGAGI. Trimming removed 10 bases at V and 1 base at J, with 13 bases between. The CDR3: CANRGRNNYGYTF. The CDR3 DNA reads TGTGCCAATAGGGGAAGAAATAACTATGGCTACACCTTC.

This clone has a count of ten or more. The chain uses TRBV19 and TRBJ1-3; 8 bases map to TRBD1. With V trimmed by 1 base and J by 8 bases, 4 bases remained unmatched. This CDR3 spans 14 amino acids. Germline CDR1 LNHDA, CDR2 SQIVND (reference sequence). The CDR3 loop is CASSIATGAHTIYF. The DNA of the CDR3 is TGTGCCAGTAGTATAGCGACAGGGGCGCACACCATATATTTT.

DNA of the CDR3: TGCGCCAGCAGCTTGACTCTCGACAGGGCTGGGGCCAACGTCCTGACTTTC. Protein: CASSLTLDRAGANVLTF. The V call is TRBV5-1, the J call TRBJ2-6; TRBD1 matches 7 bases. The germline V gene has CDR1 SGHRS and CDR2 YFSETQ. The CDR3 spans 17 residues. V was clipped by 1 base and J by 2 bases; unmatched bases: 6. The variable domain in full, completed from reference TRBV5-1 and TRBJ2-6, reads KAGVTQTPRYLIKTRGQQVTLSCSPISGHRSVSWYQQTPGQGLQFLFEYFSETQRNKGNFPGRFSGRQFSNSRSEMNVSTLELGDSALYLCASSLTLDRAGANVLTFGAGSRLTVL.

This clone was observed once. The J gene is TRBJ2-1, the V gene TRBV4-3, with a weak D call TRBD1 (6 bases). There are 18 residues in the CDR3. The V end lost 1 base, the J end lost 6 bases, and 22 bases lay between the germline ends. From germline, CDR1 is LGHNA and CDR2 YSLEER. The chain's CDR3 is CASSQGVTGWLDSNEQFF. CDR3 DNA: TGCGCCAGCAGCCAAGGAGTTACAGGGTGGTTGGATTCCAATGAGCAGTTCTTC.